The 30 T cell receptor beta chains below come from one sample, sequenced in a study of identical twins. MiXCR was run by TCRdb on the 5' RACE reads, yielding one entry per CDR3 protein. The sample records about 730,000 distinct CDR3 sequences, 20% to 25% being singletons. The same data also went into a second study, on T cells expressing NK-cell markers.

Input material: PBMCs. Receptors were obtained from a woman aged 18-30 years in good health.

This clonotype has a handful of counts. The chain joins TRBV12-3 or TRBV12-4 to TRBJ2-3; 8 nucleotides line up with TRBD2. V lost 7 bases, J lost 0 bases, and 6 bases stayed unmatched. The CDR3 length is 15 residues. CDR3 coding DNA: TGTGCCAGCACCCGGCTAGCGGGTAGCACAGATACGCAGTATTTT. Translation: CASTRLAGSTDTQYF.

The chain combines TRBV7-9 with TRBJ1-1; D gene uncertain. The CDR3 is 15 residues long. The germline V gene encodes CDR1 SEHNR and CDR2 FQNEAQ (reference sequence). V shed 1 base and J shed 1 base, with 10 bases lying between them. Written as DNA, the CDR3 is TGTGCCAGCAGCTTAGTGGCAGGAGAGAACACTGAAGCTTTCTTT. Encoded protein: CASSLVAGENTEAFF.

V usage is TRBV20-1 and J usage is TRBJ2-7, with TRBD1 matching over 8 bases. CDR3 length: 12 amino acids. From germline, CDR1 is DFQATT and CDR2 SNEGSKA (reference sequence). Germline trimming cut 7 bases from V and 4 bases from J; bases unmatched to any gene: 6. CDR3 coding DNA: TGCAGTGTACGGCAGGGGGCATACGAGCAGTACTTC. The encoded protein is CSVRQGAYEQYF.

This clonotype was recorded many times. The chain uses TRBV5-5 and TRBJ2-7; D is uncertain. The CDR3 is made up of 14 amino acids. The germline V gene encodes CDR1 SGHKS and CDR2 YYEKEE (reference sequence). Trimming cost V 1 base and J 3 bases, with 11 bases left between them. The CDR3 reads CASSLFPDLYEQYF. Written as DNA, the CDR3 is TGTGCCAGCAGCTTGTTCCCCGACCTCTACGAGCAGTACTTC.

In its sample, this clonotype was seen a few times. CDR3 region: CASSQTFPVGELFF. The CDR3 bases are TGTGCCAGCAGCCAGACTTTCCCCGTCGGGGAGCTGTTTTTT. This sequence joins TRBV27 and TRBJ2-2; no clear D. CDR1 and CDR2 (germline): MNHEY, SMNVEV (reference sequence). This CDR3 has 14 amino acids. Trimming removed 6 bases at V and 7 bases at J, with 15 bases between.

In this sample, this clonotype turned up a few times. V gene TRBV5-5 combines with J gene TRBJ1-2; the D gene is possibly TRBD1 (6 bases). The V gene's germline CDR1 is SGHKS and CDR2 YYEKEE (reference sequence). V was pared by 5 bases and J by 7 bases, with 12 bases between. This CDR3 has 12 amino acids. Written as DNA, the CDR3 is TGTGCCAGCAGTTGGGACATAGGTGGCTACACCTTC. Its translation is CASSWDIGGYTF.

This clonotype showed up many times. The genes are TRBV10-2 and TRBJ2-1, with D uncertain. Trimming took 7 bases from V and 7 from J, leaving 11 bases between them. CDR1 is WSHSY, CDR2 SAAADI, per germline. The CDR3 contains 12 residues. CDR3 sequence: CASTEVGNEQFF. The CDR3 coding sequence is TGCGCCAGCACTGAAGTTGGGAATGAGCAGTTCTTC.

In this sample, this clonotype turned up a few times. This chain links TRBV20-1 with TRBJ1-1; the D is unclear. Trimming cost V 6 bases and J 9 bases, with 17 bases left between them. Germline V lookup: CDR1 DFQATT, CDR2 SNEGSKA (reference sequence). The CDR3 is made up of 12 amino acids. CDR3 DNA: TGCAGTGCGTTAGGAAGGTTCGAGCAAGCTTTCTTT. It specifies CSALGRFEQAFF.

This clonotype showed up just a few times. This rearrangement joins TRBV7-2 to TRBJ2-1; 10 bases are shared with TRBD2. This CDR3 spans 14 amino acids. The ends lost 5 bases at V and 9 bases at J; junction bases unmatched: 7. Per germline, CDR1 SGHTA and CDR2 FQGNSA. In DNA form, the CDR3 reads TGTGCCAGCAGCCAGGTAGCGGGAGGAACTGAGCAGTTCTTC. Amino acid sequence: CASSQVAGGTEQFF.

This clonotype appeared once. CDR3 sequence reads: CASTRPGGDSSYNEQFF. The CDR3 DNA reads as TGTGCCAGCACTAGACCAGGGGGGGACAGCTCCTACAATGAGCAGTTCTTC. The chain links TRBV27 to TRBJ2-1; the D gene could be TRBD1 or TRBD2 (7 bases each). V was shortened by 7 bases and J by 0 bases, with 19 bases between the two germline ends. The CDR3 covers 17 residues. CDR1 is MNHEY, CDR2 SMNVEV, per germline (reference sequence).

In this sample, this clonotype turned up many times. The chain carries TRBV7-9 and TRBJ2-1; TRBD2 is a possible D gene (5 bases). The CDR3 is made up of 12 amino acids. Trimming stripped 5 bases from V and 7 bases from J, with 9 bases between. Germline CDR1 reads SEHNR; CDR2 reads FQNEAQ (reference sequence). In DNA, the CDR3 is TGTGCCAGCAGCCTTACTAGTAATGAGCAGTTCTTC. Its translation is CASSLTSNEQFF.

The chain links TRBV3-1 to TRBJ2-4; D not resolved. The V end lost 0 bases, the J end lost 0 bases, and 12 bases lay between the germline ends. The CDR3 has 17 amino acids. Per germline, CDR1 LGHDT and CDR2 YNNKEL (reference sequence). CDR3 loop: CASSQDRRGLAKNIQYF. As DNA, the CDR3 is TGTGCCAGCAGCCAAGACCGCCGTGGTCTAGCCAAAAACATTCAGTACTTC. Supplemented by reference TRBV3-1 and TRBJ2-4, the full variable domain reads DTAVSQTPKYLVTQMGNDKSIKCEQNLGHDTMYWYKQDSKKFLKIMFSYNNKELIINETVPNRFSPKSPDKAHLNLHINSLELGDSAVYFCASSQDRRGLAKNIQYFGAGTRLSVL.

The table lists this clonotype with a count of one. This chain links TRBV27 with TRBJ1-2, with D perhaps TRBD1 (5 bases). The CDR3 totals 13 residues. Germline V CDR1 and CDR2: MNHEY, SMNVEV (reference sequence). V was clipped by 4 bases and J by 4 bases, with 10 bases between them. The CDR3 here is CASSSSTVYGYTF. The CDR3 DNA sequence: TGTGCCAGCAGTTCCTCGACAGTCTATGGCTACACCTTC.

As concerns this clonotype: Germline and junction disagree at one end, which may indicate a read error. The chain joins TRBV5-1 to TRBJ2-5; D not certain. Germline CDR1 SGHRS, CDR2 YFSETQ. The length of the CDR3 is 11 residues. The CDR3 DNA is TGCACCAGCAGAACCGAGGAGACCCAGTACTTC. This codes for CTSRTEETQYF.

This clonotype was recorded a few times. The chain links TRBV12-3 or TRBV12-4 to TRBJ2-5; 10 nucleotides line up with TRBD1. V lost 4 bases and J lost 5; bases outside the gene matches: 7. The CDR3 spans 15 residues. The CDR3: CASSSPGQGLETQYF. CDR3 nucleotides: TGTGCCAGCAGTTCACCGGGACAGGGGCTGGAGACCCAGTACTTC.

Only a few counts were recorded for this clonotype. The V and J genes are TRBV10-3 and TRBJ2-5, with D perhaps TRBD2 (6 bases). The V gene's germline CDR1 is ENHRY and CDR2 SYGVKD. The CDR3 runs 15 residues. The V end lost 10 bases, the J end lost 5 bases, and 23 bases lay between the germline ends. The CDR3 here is CATRVGDSSAETQYF. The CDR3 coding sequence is TGTGCCACGAGAGTAGGGGACTCCTCAGCGGAGACCCAGTACTTC.

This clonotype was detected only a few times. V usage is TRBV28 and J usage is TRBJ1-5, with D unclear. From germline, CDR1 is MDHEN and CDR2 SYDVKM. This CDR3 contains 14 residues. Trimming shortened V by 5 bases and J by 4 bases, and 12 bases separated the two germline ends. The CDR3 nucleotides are TGTGCCAGCAGTAACGAACGGATAAATCAGCCCCAGCATTTT. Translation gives CASSNERINQPQHF.

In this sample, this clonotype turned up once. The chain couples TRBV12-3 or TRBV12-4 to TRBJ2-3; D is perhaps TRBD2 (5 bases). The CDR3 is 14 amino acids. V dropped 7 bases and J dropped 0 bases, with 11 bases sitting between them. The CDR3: CASTRGASTDTQYF. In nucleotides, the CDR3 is TGTGCCAGCACCCGGGGAGCTAGCACAGATACGCAGTATTTT.

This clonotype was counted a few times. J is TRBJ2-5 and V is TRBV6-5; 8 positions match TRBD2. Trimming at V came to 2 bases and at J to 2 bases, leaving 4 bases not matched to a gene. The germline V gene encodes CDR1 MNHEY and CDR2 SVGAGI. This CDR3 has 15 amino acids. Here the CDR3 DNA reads TGTGCCAGCAGTTACGCGGGAGGACTACAAGAGACCCAGTACTTC. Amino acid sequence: CASSYAGGLQETQYF.

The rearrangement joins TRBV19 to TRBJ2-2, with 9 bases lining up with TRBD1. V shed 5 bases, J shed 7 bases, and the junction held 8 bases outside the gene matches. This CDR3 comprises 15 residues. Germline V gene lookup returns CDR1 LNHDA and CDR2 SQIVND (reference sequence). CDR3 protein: CASSLGQGPNGELFF. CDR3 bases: TGTGCCAGTAGTCTTGGACAGGGGCCGAACGGGGAGCTGTTTTTT. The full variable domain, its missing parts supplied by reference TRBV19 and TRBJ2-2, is DGGITQSPKYLFRKEGQNVTLSCEQNLNHDAMYWYRQDPGQGLRLIYYSQIVNDFQKGDIAEGYSVSREKKESFPLTVTSAQKNPTAFYLCASSLGQGPNGELFFGEGSRLTVL.

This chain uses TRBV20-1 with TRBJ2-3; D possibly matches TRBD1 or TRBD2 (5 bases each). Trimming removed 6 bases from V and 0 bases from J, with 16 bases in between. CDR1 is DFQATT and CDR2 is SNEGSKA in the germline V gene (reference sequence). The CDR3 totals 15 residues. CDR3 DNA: TGCAGTGCAATCCTGGGGACGGAGAGCACAGATACGCAGTATTTT. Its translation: CSAILGTESTDTQYF.

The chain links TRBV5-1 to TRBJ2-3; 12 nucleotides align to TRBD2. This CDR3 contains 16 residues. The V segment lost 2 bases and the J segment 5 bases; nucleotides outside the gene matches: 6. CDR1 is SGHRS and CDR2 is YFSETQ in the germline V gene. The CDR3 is CASSFPSGGVEDTQYF. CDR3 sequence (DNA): TGCGCCAGCAGCTTCCCTAGCGGGGGGGTGGAAGATACGCAGTATTTT.

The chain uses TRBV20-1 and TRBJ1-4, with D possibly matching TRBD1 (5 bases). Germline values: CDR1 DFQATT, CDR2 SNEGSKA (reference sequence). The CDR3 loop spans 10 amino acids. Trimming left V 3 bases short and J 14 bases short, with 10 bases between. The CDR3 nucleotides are TGCAGTGCTAGGGGACGGTCTCTGTTTTTT. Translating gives CSARGRSLFF.

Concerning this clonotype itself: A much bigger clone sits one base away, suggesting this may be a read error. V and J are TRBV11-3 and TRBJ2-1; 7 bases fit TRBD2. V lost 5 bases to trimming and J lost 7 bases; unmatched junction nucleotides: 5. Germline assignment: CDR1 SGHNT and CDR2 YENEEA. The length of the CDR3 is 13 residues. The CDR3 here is CASSHSGRNEQFF. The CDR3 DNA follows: TGTGCCAGCAGCCATAGCGGGCGGAATGAGCAGTTCTTC. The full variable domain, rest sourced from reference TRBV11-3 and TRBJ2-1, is EAGVVQSPRYKIIEKKQPVAFWCNPISGHNTLYWYLQNLGQGPELLIRYENEEAVDDSQLPKDRFSAERLKGVDSTLKIQPAELGDSAVYLCASSHSGRNEQFFGPGTRLTVL.

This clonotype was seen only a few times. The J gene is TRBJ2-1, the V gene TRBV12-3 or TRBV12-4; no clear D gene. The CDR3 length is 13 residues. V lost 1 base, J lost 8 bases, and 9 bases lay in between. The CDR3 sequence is CASSLVGWDEQFF. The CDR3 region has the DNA TGTGCCAGCAGTTTAGTCGGGTGGGATGAGCAGTTCTTC.

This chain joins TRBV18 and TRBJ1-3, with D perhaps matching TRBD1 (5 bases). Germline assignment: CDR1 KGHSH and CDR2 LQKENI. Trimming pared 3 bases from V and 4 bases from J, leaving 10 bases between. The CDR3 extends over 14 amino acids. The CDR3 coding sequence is TGTGCCAGCTCACCGCAAGACAGCGGAAACACCATATATTTT. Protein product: CASSPQDSGNTIYF.

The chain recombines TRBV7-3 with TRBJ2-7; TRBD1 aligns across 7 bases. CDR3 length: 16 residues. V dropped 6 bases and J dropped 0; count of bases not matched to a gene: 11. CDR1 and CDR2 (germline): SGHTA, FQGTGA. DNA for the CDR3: TGTGCCAGCAGTAATCAGGCCGGGACAGACTCCTACGAGCAGTACTTC. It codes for CASSNQAGTDSYEQYF.

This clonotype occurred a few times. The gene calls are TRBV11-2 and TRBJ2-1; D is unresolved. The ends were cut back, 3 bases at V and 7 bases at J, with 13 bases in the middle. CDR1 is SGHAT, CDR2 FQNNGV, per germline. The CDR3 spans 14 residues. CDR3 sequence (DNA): TGTGCCAGCAGCTTTTTACGGAATTCGAATGAGCAGTTCTTC. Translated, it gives CASSFLRNSNEQFF.

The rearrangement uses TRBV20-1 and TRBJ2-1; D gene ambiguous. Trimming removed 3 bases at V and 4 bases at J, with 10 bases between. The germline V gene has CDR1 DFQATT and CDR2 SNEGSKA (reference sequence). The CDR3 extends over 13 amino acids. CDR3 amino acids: CSARFWGYNEQFF. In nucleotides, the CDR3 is TGCAGTGCTAGGTTTTGGGGATACAATGAGCAGTTCTTC.

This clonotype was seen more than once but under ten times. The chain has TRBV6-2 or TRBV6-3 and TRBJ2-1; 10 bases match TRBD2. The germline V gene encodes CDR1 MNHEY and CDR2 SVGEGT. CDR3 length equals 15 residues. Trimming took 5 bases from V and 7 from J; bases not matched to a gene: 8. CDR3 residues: CASSPFRTSGNEQFF. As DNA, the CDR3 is TGTGCCAGCAGTCCCTTTCGGACTAGCGGTAATGAGCAGTTCTTC.